This TCR beta chain was found in a study of cytomegalovirus exposure and HLA in healthy donors. This clone was found once. Its target is unknown. Findings of the study overall: It was taken for granted in presence/absence analyses that sequencing depth across donors was roughly uniform. Researchers reported that three CMV-associated chains were confirmed in vitro as CMV antigen-specific. One cluster of highly shared sequence variants probably arose as a sequencing artifact.

The PCR was carried out with 60 Vbeta primers and 13 Jbeta primers. Libraries were prepared by immunoSEQ multiplex PCR; TCRdb keeps only in-frame clonotypes and omits some of them. The data contain about 50,000 clones, 65% to 80% of them singletons. The source material was PBMCs. This clonotype was sampled from a woman in her forties or fifties in good health and CMV-seronegative.

CDR3 loop: CAWTGTGNQPQHF. The CDR3 DNA reads as TGTGCCTGGACCGGGACAGGGAATCAGCCCCAGCATTTT. The chain has TRBV30 and TRBJ1-5; 9 nucleotides agree with TRBD1. The germline gives CDR1 GTSNPN, CDR2 SVGIG (reference sequence). The CDR3 totals 13 residues. J gave up 4 bases and V 4 bases, and 2 bases lay outside the gene matches.